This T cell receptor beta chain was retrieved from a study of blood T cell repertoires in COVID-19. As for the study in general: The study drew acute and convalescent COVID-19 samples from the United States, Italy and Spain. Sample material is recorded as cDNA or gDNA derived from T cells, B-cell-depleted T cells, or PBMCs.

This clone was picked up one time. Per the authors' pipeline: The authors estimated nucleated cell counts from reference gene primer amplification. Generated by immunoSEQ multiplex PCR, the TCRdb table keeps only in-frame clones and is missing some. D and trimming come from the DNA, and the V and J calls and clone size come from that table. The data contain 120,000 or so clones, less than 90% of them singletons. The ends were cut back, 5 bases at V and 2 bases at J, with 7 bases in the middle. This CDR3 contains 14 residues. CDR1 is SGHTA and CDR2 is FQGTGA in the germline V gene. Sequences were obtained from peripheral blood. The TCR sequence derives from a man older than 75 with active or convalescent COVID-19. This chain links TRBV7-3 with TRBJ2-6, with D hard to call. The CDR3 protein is CASSRSPGANVLTF. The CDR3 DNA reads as TGTGCCAGCAGCCGAAGCCCTGGGGCCAACGTCCTGACTTTC.